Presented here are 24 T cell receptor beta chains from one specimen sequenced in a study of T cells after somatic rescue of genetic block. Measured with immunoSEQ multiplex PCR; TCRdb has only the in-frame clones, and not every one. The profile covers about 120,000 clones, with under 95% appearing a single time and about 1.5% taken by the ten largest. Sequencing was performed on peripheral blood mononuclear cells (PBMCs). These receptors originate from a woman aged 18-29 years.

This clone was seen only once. As DNA, the CDR3 is TGTGCCAGCAGCCTGGGACAACACAATTCCTACGAGCAGTACTTC. Translation: CASSLGQHNSYEQYF. This rearrangement joins TRBV11-3 to TRBJ2-7, with D perhaps matching TRBD1 (6 bases). CDR3 length equals 15 residues. Germline V gene sequence: CDR1 SGHNT, CDR2 YENEEA. The germline V and J ends were trimmed by 5 bases and 1 base, with 15 bases remaining between them.

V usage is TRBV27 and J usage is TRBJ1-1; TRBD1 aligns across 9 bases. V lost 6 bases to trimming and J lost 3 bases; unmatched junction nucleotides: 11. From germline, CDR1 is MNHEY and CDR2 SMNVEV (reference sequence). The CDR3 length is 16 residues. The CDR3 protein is CASSLEGTGRYTEAFF. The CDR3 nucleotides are TGTGCCAGCAGCCTAGAGGGGACAGGGCGGTACACTGAAGCTTTCTTT.

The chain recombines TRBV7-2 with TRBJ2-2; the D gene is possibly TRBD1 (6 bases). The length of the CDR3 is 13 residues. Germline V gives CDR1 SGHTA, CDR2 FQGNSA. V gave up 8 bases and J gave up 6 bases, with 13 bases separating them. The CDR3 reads CASGTGYAGELFF. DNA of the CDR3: TGTGCCAGCGGAACAGGGTACGCCGGGGAGCTGTTTTTT.

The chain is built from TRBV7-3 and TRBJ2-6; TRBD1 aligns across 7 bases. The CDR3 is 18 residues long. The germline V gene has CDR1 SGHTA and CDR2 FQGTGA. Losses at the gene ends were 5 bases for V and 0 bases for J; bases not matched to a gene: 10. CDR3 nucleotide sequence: TGTGCCAGCAGCCAGCCTCGGACAGGAAACTCTGGGGCCAACGTCCTGACTTTC. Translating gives CASSQPRTGNSGANVLTF.

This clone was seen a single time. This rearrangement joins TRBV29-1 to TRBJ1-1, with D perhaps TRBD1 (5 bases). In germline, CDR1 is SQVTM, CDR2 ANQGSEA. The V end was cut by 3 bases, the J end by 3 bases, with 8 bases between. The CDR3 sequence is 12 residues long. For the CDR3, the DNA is TGCAGCGTTGAGTCGGGGGACACTGAAGCTTTCTTT. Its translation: CSVESGDTEAFF. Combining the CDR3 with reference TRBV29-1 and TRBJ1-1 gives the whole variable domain SAVISQKPSRDICQRGTSLTIQCQVDSQVTMMFWYRQQPGQSLTLIATANQGSEATYESGFVIDKFPISRPNLTFSTLTVSNMSPEDSSIYLCSVESGDTEAFFGQGTRLTVV.

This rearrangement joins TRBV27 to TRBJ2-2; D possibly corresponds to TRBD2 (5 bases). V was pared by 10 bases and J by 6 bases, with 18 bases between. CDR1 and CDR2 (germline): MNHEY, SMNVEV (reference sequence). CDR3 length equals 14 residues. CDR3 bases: TGTGCCACCCAGTTTTCAGAGGGAGCCGGGGAGCTGTTTTTT. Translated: CATQFSEGAGELFF.

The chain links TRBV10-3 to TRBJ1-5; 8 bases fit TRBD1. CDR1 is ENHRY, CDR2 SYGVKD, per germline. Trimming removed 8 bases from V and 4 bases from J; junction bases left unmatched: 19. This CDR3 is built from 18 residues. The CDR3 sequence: CAIFCQGAMATLNQPQHF. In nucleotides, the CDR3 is TGTGCCATCTTTTGTCAGGGGGCGATGGCCACCCTAAATCAGCCCCAGCATTTT.

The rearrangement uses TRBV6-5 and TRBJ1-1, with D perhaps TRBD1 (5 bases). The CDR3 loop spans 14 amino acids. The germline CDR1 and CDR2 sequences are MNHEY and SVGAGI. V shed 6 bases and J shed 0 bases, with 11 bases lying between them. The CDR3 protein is CASRPDSMNTEAFF. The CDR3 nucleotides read TGTGCCAGCAGACCAGACAGCATGAACACTGAAGCTTTCTTT.

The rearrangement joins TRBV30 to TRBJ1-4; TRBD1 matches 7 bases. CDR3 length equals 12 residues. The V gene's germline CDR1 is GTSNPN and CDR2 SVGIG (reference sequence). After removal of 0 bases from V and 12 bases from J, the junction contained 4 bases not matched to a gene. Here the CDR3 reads CAWSVRDRELFF. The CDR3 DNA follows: TGTGCCTGGAGTGTACGTGACAGGGAACTGTTTTTT.

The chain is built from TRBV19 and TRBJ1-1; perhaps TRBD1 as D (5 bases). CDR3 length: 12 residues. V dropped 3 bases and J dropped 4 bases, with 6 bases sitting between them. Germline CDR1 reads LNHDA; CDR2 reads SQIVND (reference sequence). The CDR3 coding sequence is TGTGCCAGTAGTATCCAGGGCACTGAAGCTTTCTTT. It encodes CASSIQGTEAFF.

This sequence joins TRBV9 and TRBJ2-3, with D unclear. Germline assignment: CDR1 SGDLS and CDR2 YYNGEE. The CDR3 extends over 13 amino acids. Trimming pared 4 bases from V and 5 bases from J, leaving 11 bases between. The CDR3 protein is CASSPRMGDTQYF. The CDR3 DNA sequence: TGTGCCAGCAGCCCCCGGATGGGAGATACGCAGTATTTT.

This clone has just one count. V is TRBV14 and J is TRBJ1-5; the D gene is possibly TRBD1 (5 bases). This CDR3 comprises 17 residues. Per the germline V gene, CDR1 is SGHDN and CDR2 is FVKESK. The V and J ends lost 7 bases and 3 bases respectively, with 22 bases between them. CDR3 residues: CASTNNSWNRTNQPQHF. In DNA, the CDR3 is TGTGCCAGCACCAACAACTCGTGGAACAGGACCAATCAGCCCCAGCATTTT. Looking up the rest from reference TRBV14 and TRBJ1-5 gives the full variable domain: EAGVTQFPSHSVIEKGQTVTLRCDPISGHDNLYWYRRVMGKEIKFLLHFVKESKQDESGMPNNRFLAERTGGTYSTLKVQPAELEDSGVYFCASTNNSWNRTNQPQHFGDGTRLSIL.

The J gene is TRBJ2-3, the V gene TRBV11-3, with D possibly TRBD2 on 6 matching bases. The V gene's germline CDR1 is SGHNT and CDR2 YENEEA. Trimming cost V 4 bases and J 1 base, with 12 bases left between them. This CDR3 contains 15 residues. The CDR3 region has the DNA TGTGCCAGCAGCTCTCCGGGCGGGGGCACAGATACGCAGTATTTT. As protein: CASSSPGGGTDTQYF.

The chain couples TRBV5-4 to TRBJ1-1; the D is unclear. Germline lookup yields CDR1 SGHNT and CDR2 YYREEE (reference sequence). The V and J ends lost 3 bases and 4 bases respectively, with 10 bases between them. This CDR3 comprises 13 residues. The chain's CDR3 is CASSSERATEAFF. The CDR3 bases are TGTGCCAGCAGCTCCGAGCGTGCCACTGAAGCTTTCTTT.

The CDR3 protein is CASSPPGTSGNYEQYF. The CDR3 DNA follows: TGTGCCAGCTCACCACCGGGCACTAGCGGAAACTACGAGCAGTACTTC. V is TRBV18 and J is TRBJ2-7; TRBD2 aligns across 8 bases. CDR1 and CDR2 from the germline V gene are KGHSH and LQKENI. V lost 0 bases and J lost 3; bases outside the gene matches: 7. This CDR3 region has 16 residues.

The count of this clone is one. CDR3 DNA: TGTGCCAGCCGTTCCTCGGACAGGTGGAACTATGGCTACACCTTC. Residues: CASRSSDRWNYGYTF. V gene TRBV7-9 combines with J gene TRBJ1-2; TRBD1 matches 7 bases. CDR1 and CDR2 (germline): SEHNR, FQNEAQ (reference sequence). The CDR3 has 15 residues. V trimming: 8 bases; J trimming: 2 bases; junction bases outside the gene matches: 11.

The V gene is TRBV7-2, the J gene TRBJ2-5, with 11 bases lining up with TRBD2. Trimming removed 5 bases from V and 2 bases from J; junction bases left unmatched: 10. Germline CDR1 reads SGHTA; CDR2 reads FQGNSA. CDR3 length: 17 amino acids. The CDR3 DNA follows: TGTGCCAGCAGCCCCAGACTAGCGGGGCCTAGGCAAGAGACCCAGTACTTC. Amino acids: CASSPRLAGPRQETQYF.

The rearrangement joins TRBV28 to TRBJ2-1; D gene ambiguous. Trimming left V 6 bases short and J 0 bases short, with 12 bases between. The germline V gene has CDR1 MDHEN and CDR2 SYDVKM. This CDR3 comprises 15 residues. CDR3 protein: CASSPRPTSYNEQFF. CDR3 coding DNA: TGTGCCAGCAGCCCAAGGCCTACCTCCTACAATGAGCAGTTCTTC.

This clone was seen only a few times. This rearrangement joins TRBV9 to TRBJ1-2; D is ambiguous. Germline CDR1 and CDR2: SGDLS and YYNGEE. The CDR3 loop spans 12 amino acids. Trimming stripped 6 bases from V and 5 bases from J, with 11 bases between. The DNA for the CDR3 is TGTGCCAGCACAAGAGACGGATATGGCTACACCTTC. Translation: CASTRDGYGYTF.

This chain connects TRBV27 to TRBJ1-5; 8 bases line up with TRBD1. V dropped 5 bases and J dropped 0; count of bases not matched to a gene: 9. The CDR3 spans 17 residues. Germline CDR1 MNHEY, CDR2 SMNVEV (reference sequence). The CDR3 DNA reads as TGTGCCAGCAGTCCCAAACGGACAGGGAATAGCAATCAGCCCCAGCATTTT. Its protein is CASSPKRTGNSNQPQHF.

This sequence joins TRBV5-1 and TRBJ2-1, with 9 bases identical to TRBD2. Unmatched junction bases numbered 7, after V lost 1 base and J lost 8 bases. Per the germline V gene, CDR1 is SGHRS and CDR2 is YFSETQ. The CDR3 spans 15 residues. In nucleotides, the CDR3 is TGCGCCAGCAGCTTGATAGGCGGGGGGGCCGATGAGCAGTTCTTC. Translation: CASSLIGGGADEQFF.

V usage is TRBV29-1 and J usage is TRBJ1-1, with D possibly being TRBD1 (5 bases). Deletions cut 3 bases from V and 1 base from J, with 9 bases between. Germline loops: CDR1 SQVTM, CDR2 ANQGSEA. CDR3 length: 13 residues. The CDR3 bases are TGCAGCGTTGATGGGGGTAGGAACACTGAAGCTTTCTTT. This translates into CSVDGGRNTEAFF.

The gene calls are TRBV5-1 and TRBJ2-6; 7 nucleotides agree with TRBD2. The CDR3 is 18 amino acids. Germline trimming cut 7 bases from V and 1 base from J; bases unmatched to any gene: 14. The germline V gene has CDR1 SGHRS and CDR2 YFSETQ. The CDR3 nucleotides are TGCGCCAGCGGCCTCGGGGGAGGGATCGTTTCTGGGGCCAACGTCCTGACTTTC. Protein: CASGLGGGIVSGANVLTF.

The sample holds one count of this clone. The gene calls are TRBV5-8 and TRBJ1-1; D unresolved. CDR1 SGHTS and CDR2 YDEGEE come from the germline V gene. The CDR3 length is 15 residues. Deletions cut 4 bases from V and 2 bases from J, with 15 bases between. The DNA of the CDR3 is TGTGCCAGCAGCGCCGGGAAGAGAGGCAACACTGAAGCTTTCTTT. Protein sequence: CASSAGKRGNTEAFF.